The 29 T cell receptor beta chains below all came from one sample that was sequenced in a study of T cells in Graves' hyperthyroidism and ophthalmopathy. RNA transcripts were the template for amplifying TCR beta CDR3 regions. Primed by the HTBI set, a first-round RT-PCR was run on the TCR CDR3. TCRdb itself ran the multiplex PCR reads through MiXCR, one entry per CDR3 protein. Among about 590,000 distinct CDR3 sequences, 13% to 15% were seen once, and the ten largest hold 7% to 9%. The sequenced sample was blood. All receptors come from a woman under 30 with Graves' ophthalmopathy.

This chain links TRBV12-3 or TRBV12-4 with TRBJ2-2; TRBD2 is a possible D gene (5 bases). This CDR3 is 14 amino acids long. V lost 5 bases and J 6 bases, leaving 13 bases between the germline ends. CDR3 DNA sequence: TGTGCCAGCAGTCCGGGAACCTGGCCCGGGGAGCTGTTTTTT. Translated, it gives CASSPGTWPGELFF.

This clonotype was recorded many times. The chain is built from TRBV11-2 and TRBJ1-1; 9 nucleotides align to TRBD1. This CDR3 spans 15 amino acids. CDR1 is SGHAT, CDR2 FQNNGV, per germline. With V trimmed by 6 bases and J by 1 base, 6 bases remained unmatched. The CDR3 here is CASRPNRGPNTEAFF. Here the CDR3 DNA reads TGTGCCAGCAGGCCGAACAGGGGGCCGAACACTGAAGCTTTCTTT.

This clonotype was counted at least ten times. The chain links TRBV27 to TRBJ2-1; 11 bases fit TRBD1. V dropped 5 bases and J dropped 7; count of bases not matched to a gene: 4. The CDR3 is made up of 14 amino acids. Looked up from germline, CDR1 is MNHEY and CDR2 is SMNVEV (reference sequence). CDR3 nucleotide sequence: TGTGCCAGCAGTGGGACAGGGGGGATTAATGAGCAGTTCTTC. Translating gives CASSGTGGINEQFF.

This clonotype was picked up many times. V gene TRBV11-2 combines with J gene TRBJ1-2; D is uncertain. Germline V gene sequence: CDR1 SGHAT, CDR2 FQNNGV. Trimming pared 3 bases from V and 7 bases from J, leaving 12 bases between. The CDR3 is 13 amino acids. CDR3 sequence: CASSFPNAGGYTF. DNA of the CDR3: TGTGCCAGCAGCTTCCCGAACGCTGGTGGCTACACCTTC.

The sample holds many counts of this clonotype. J is TRBJ2-1 and V is TRBV28; a weak D match, TRBD1 (6 bases). The germline V and J ends were trimmed by 5 bases and 12 bases, with 11 bases remaining between them. This CDR3 is built from 11 residues. Germline CDR1 reads MDHEN; CDR2 reads SYDVKM. This CDR3 reads CASSEDRGQFF. CDR3 coding DNA: TGTGCCAGCAGTGAGGACAGAGGGCAGTTCTTC. Complete variable domain (other parts from reference TRBV28 and TRBJ2-1): DVKVTQSSRYLVKRTGEKVFLECVQDMDHENMFWYRQDPGLGLRLIYFSYDVKMKEKGDIPEGYSVSREKKERFSLILESASTNQTSMYLCASSEDRGQFFGPGTRLTVL.

J is TRBJ2-7 and V is TRBV5-6; a possible D gene is TRBD2 (5 bases). V was shortened by 1 base and J by 3 bases, with 8 bases between the two germline ends. CDR3 length: 13 amino acids. The germline V gene encodes CDR1 SGHDT and CDR2 YYEEEE. The CDR3 coding sequence is TGTGCCAGCAGCTTGATCACTAGCTACGAGCAGTACTTC. Translating it yields CASSLITSYEQYF.

In this sample, this clonotype turned up many times. The chain joins TRBV11-3 to TRBJ2-1; D may be TRBD2 (6 bases). V lost 3 bases to trimming and J lost 5 bases, with 8 bases between them. Germline loops: CDR1 SGHNT, CDR2 YENEEA. The CDR3 spans 13 residues. CDR3 nucleotide sequence: TGTGCCAGCAGCTTCGGAGGGGACAATGAGCAGTTCTTC. Encoded protein: CASSFGGDNEQFF.

This clonotype has a handful of counts. This chain joins TRBV19 and TRBJ2-4; TRBD1 is a possible D gene (7 bases). Germline V gene lookup returns CDR1 LNHDA and CDR2 SQIVND (reference sequence). The CDR3 has 16 residues. Trimming pared 5 bases from V and 3 bases from J, leaving 17 bases between. As DNA, the CDR3 is TGTGCCAGTAGTCCGAGACAGGGAGCGGGCAAAAACATTCAGTACTTC. Its protein product is CASSPRQGAGKNIQYF.

This clonotype was seen repeatedly, ten times or more. The V call is TRBV2, the J call TRBJ2-7; tentatively, D is TRBD2 (5 bases). V dropped 8 bases and J dropped 2 bases, with 13 bases sitting between them. Germline CDR1 and CDR2: SNHLY and FYNNEI. This CDR3 comprises 13 residues. The CDR3 here is CASAEGRTYEQYF. CDR3 DNA: TGTGCCAGCGCCGAGGGCAGGACCTACGAGCAGTACTTC.

This clonotype was detected many times. The J gene is TRBJ2-7, the V gene TRBV27; weak D call: TRBD2 (5 bases). Germline V gives CDR1 MNHEY, CDR2 SMNVEV (reference sequence). The CDR3 is 14 residues long. V lost 5 bases to trimming and J lost 3 bases, with 14 bases between them. For the CDR3, the DNA is TGTGCCAGCAGTCTCGGGGTAGGGATCTACGAGCAGTACTTC. This sequence encodes CASSLGVGIYEQYF.

V gene TRBV7-9 combines with J gene TRBJ2-2, with 14 bases that match TRBD2. The CDR3 is 21 residues long. CDR1 and CDR2 from the germline V gene are SEHNR and FQNEAQ (reference sequence). V was pared by 5 bases and J by 4 bases, with 18 bases of the junction left unmatched. CDR3 protein: CASSPPATSGRGRRGTGELFF. The CDR3 DNA sequence: TGTGCCAGCAGCCCCCCGGCGACTAGCGGGAGGGGCCGTAGAGGCACCGGGGAGCTGTTTTTT.

In its sample, this clonotype was seen a few times. The chain is built from TRBV12-3 or TRBV12-4 and TRBJ2-2; 10 bases are a match to TRBD1. This CDR3 region has 17 residues. V trimming: 7 bases; J trimming: 3 bases; junction bases outside the gene matches: 11. CDR3 amino acids: CASNTNRDRGYTGELFF. The DNA of the CDR3 is TGTGCCAGCAATACTAACCGGGACAGGGGTTACACCGGGGAGCTGTTTTTT.

This clonotype was seen a few times. V gene TRBV12-3 or TRBV12-4 combines with J gene TRBJ1-4; D unclear. V lost 6 bases to trimming and J lost 0 bases, with 14 bases between them. The CDR3 has 16 amino acids. The CDR3 loop reads CASSTEAMATNEKLFF. The CDR3 DNA follows: TGTGCCAGCAGCACCGAAGCCATGGCAACTAATGAAAAACTGTTTTTT.

This clonotype was seen many times. This chain links TRBV11-2 with TRBJ2-1; 10 bases line up with TRBD2. The CDR3 runs 15 residues. Trimming removed 5 bases from V and 6 bases from J; junction bases left unmatched: 7. CDR1 is SGHAT, CDR2 FQNNGV, per germline. This chain's CDR3 is CASSTWGTSANEQFF. Here the CDR3 DNA reads TGTGCCAGCAGCACCTGGGGGACTAGCGCCAATGAGCAGTTCTTC. The whole variable domain, remainder taken from reference TRBV11-2 and TRBJ2-1, is EAGVAQSPRYKIIEKRQSVAFWCNPISGHATLYWYQQILGQGPKLLIQFQNNGVVDDSQLPKDRFSAERLKGVDSTLKIQPAKLEDSAVYLCASSTWGTSANEQFFGPGTRLTVL.

This clonotype was recorded a few times. The chain carries TRBV14 and TRBJ1-1, with D possibly matching TRBD1 (6 bases). This CDR3 spans 11 amino acids. Trimming shortened V by 4 bases and J by 9 bases, and 9 bases separated the two germline ends. The germline V gene has CDR1 SGHDN and CDR2 FVKESK. CDR3 amino acids: CASSRGTQAFF. The CDR3 DNA follows: TGTGCCAGCAGCCGCGGGACACAAGCTTTCTTT.

Regarding this clonotype: Possible read error: a much larger clone is one base away. The chain joins TRBV27 to TRBJ2-7, with a weak D call TRBD1 (6 bases). Germline assignment: CDR1 MNHEY and CDR2 SMNVEV (reference sequence). The CDR3 runs 14 residues. V was cut by 7 bases and J by 5 bases, with 18 bases left in between. The CDR3: CASTPGTWVHEQYF. CDR3 DNA sequence: TGTGCCAGCACTCCCGGGACATGGGTCCACGAGCAGTACTTC.

Regarding this clonotype: Sequence at one end of the junction differs from germline and may be a read error. The rearrangement links TRBV27 to TRBJ1-1; possibly TRBD1 for D (6 bases). The germline CDR1 and CDR2 sequences are MNHEY and SMNVEV (reference sequence). This CDR3 region has 13 residues. CDR3 sequence: CASSPRGNTEASF. The CDR3 nucleotides read TGTGCCAGCAGTCCCAGGGGCAACACTGAAGCTTCCTTT.

This clonotype was picked up many times. This chain links TRBV28 with TRBJ2-3; TRBD2 matches 12 bases. The germline V gene has CDR1 MDHEN and CDR2 SYDVKM. The CDR3 runs to 15 residues. J gave up 0 bases and V 7 bases, and 2 bases lay outside the gene matches. The CDR3 spells CASTGTSGSTDTQYF. CDR3 DNA: TGTGCCAGCACCGGGACTAGCGGGAGCACAGATACGCAGTATTTT.

The chain recombines TRBV29-1 with TRBJ1-1; tentative D call: TRBD1 (6 bases). V lost 3 bases to trimming and J lost 5 bases, with 13 bases between them. This CDR3 comprises 13 residues. Germline assignment: CDR1 SQVTM and CDR2 ANQGSEA. The CDR3: CSVDQGRYTEAFF. The CDR3 DNA reads as TGCAGCGTTGATCAGGGGAGGTATACTGAAGCTTTCTTT.

The table lists this clonotype with many counts. V and J are TRBV7-2 and TRBJ1-2; D is unclear. Looked up from germline, CDR1 is SGHTA and CDR2 is FQGNSA. The CDR3 has 12 amino acids. Deletions cut 5 bases from V and 5 bases from J, with 9 bases between. The CDR3: CASSPRNYGYTF. CDR3 in DNA: TGTGCCAGCAGCCCACGGAATTATGGCTACACCTTC.

This chain connects TRBV7-2 to TRBJ2-6, with 7 bases that match TRBD1. The CDR3 sequence is 18 residues long. The V gene's germline CDR1 is SGHTA and CDR2 FQGNSA. The trim removed 5 bases at V and 1 base at J, leaving 11 bases unmatched. The CDR3 coding sequence is TGTGCCAGCAGCCTACGACAGGGTGGGGCATCTGGGGCCAACGTCCTGACTTTC. As protein: CASSLRQGGASGANVLTF. The whole variable domain, filled in from reference TRBV7-2 and TRBJ2-6, reads GAGVSQSPSNKVTEKGKDVELRCDPISGHTALYWYRQSLGQGLEFLIYFQGNSAPDKSGLPSDRFSAERTGGSVSTLTIQRTQQEDSAVYLCASSLRQGGASGANVLTFGAGSRLTVL.

A word on this clonotype: Sequence at one end of the junction differs from germline and may be a read error. This rearrangement joins TRBV28 to TRBJ2-4; 10 bases are shared with TRBD1. Germline V CDR1 and CDR2: MDHEN, SYDVKM. The length of the CDR3 is 17 residues. CDR3: CAGSLDVAGTGASFQYF. The CDR3, as DNA: TGTGCCGGCAGTCTTGACGTAGCCGGGACAGGGGCCTCGTTTCAGTACTTC.

CDR3 sequence reads: CASSEVVYRNTEAFF. The CDR3 DNA sequence: TGTGCCAGCAGTGAAGTTGTATACAGGAACACTGAAGCTTTCTTT. The rearrangement uses TRBV6-1 and TRBJ1-1; no clear D. This CDR3 has 15 residues. The germline gives CDR1 MNHNS, CDR2 SASEGT. V lost 1 base, J lost 1 base, and 10 bases lay in between.

The chain uses TRBV19 and TRBJ2-5; D remains ambiguous. This CDR3 spans 14 amino acids. The germline CDR1 and CDR2 sequences are LNHDA and SQIVND (reference sequence). Trimming removed 6 bases from V and 8 bases from J, with 19 bases in between. The CDR3 sequence: CASRESGVSGTQYF. The CDR3 DNA is TGTGCCAGTAGGGAGTCTGGCGTCTCGGGCACCCAGTACTTC. The full variable domain, completed using reference TRBV19 and TRBJ2-5, is DGGITQSPKYLFRKEGQNVTLSCEQNLNHDAMYWYRQDPGQGLRLIYYSQIVNDFQKGDIAEGYSVSREKKESFPLTVTSAQKNPTAFYLCASRESGVSGTQYFGPGTRLLVL.

This clonotype was detected ten times or more. The chain has TRBV29-1 and TRBJ2-7, with D possibly being TRBD1 (6 bases). Trimming removed 6 bases at V and 3 bases at J, with 9 bases between. This CDR3 comprises 11 residues. Germline V gene sequence: CDR1 SQVTM, CDR2 ANQGSEA. In nucleotides, the CDR3 is TGCAGCGTCCTCAGGGGCTACGAGCAGTACTTC. Its protein is CSVLRGYEQYF.

The chain carries TRBV24-1 and TRBJ2-1; TRBD1 matches at 10 bases. In germline, CDR1 is KGHDR, CDR2 SFDVKD. V gave up 5 bases and J gave up 7 bases; unmatched junction bases: 10. This CDR3 has 16 residues. The CDR3 is CATSADLDRGWNEQFF. The CDR3 DNA follows: TGTGCCACCAGTGCCGACCTGGACAGGGGGTGGAATGAGCAGTTCTTC.

The J gene is TRBJ1-4, the V gene TRBV7-9; no clear D. The germline gives CDR1 SEHNR, CDR2 FQNEAQ (reference sequence). Trimming cost V 6 bases and J 1 base, with 15 bases left between them. CDR3 length equals 16 residues. This chain's CDR3 is CASRPPGSGTNEKLFF. For the CDR3, the DNA is TGTGCCAGCAGGCCCCCGGGCTCAGGAACTAATGAAAAACTGTTTTTT.

This clonotype has a count of ten or more. The chain has TRBV7-2 and TRBJ2-7; 9 nucleotides match TRBD2. CDR1 is SGHTA, CDR2 FQGNSA, per germline. The J segment lost 3 bases and the V segment lost 5 bases, leaving 11 bases of the junction unmatched. This CDR3 region has 16 residues. For the CDR3, the DNA is TGTGCCAGCAGCATTCGCTGGCTAGCGGGGTACTACGAGCAGTACTTC. Translated, it gives CASSIRWLAGYYEQYF.

The sample holds a few counts of this clonotype. The chain links TRBV7-9 to TRBJ1-2; TRBD1 agrees at 8 bases. From germline, CDR1 is SEHNR and CDR2 FQNEAQ (reference sequence). Trimming at V came to 1 base and at J to 2 bases, leaving 3 bases not matched to a gene. CDR3 length: 15 residues. DNA for the CDR3: TGTGCCAGCAGCTTAGAATACAGGGGGAACTATGGCTACACCTTC. Translation gives CASSLEYRGNYGYTF.